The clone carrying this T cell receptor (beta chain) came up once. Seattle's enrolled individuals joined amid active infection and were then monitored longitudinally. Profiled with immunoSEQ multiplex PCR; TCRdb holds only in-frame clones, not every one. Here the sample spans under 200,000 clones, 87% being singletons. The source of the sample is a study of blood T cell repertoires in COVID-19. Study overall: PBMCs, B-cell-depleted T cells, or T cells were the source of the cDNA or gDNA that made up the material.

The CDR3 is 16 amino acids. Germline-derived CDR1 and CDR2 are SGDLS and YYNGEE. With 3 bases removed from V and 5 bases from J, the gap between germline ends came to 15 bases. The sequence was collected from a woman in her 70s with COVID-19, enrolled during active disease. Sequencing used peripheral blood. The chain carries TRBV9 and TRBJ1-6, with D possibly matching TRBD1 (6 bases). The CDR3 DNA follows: TGTGCCAGCAGCGACCGAAGGGGGTTCGATAATTCACCCCTCCACTTT. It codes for CASSDRRGFDNSPLHF.